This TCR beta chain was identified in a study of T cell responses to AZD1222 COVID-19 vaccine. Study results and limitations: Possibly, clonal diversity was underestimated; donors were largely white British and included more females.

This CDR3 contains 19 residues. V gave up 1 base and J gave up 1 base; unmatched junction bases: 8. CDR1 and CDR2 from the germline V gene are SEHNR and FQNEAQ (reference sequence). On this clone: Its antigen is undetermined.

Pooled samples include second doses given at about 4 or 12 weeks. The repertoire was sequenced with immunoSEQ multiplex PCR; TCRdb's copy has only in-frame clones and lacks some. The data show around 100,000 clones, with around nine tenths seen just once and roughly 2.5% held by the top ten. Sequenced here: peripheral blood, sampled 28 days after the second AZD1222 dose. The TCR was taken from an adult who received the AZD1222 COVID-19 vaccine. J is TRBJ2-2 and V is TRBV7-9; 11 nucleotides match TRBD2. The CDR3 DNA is TGTGCCAGCAGCTTAGTCGGTATTCTAGCGGGAGGGAACACCGGGGAGCTGTTTTTT. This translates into CASSLVGILAGGNTGELFF.